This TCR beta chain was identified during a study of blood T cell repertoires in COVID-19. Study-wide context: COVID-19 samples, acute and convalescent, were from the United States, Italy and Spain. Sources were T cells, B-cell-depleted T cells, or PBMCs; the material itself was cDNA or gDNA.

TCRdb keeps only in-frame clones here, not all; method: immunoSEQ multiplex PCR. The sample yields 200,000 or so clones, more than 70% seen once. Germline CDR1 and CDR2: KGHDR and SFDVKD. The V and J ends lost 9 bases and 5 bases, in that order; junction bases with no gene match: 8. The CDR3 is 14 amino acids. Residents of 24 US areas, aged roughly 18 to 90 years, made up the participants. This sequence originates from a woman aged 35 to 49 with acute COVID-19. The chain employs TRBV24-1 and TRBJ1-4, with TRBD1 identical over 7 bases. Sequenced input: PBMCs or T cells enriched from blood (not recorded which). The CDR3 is CATGDRGSNEKLFF. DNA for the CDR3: TGTGCCACCGGGGACAGAGGATCGAATGAAAAACTGTTTTTT.